One and the same sample provided the 17 T cell receptor beta chains below, sequenced in a study of beta chain features in type 1 diabetes. Study conclusions and caveats: A moderate, significant TCRB CDR3 shortening appeared in type 1 diabetes across four CD4+ subsets.

The authors reverse transcribed all of the isolated RNA, so sequencing captured expressed TCRB transcripts. Clones were sequenced by immunoSEQ multiplex PCR, and TCRdb holds only the in-frame ones, with some missing. The profile covers under 300,000 clones, with 14% appearing a single time and just under 0.02% taken by the ten largest. Their antigen targets remain unknown. Sequences were obtained from naive CD4+ T cells from blood. The source of these receptors is a man aged 30 to 45 with type 1 diabetes.

This clone occurred a few times. This chain connects TRBV11-3 to TRBJ1-1; D gene ambiguous. Trimming shortened V by 0 bases and J by 4 bases, and 6 bases separated the two germline ends. Germline V lookup: CDR1 SGHNT, CDR2 YENEEA. The CDR3 sequence is 13 residues long. This chain's CDR3 is CASSLDEGTEAFF. As DNA, the CDR3 is TGTGCCAGCAGCTTAGATGAGGGCACTGAAGCTTTCTTT.

The table lists this clone with a few counts. CDR3 sequence (DNA): TGTGCCAGCAGCCAGGCTAGCGGGAGCCAGAATGAGCAGTTCTTC. Translation: CASSQASGSQNEQFF. The chain recombines TRBV5-4 with TRBJ2-1; 10 nucleotides agree with TRBD2. The CDR3 has 15 residues. The germline gives CDR1 SGHNT, CDR2 YYREEE (reference sequence). The V and J ends lost 4 bases and 7 bases, in that order; junction bases with no gene match: 8. Looking up the rest from reference TRBV5-4 and TRBJ2-1 gives the full variable domain: ETGVTQSPTHLIKTRGQQVTLRCSSQSGHNTVSWYQQALGQGPQFIFQYYREEENGRGNFPPRFSGLQFPNYSSELNVNALELDDSALYLCASSQASGSQNEQFFGPGTRLTVL.

This clone was counted between two and nine times. The chain joins TRBV5-1 to TRBJ2-3, with TRBD1 identical over 9 bases. V lost 4 bases to trimming and J lost 5 bases; unmatched junction nucleotides: 8. Per the germline V gene, CDR1 is SGHRS and CDR2 is YFSETQ. CDR3 size: 15 residues. CDR3 amino acids: CASSRQGGVEDTQYF. The CDR3 DNA follows: TGCGCCAGCAGCAGACAGGGGGGAGTAGAAGATACGCAGTATTTT.

The sample holds a few counts of this clone. The rearrangement joins TRBV11-2 to TRBJ1-1; D might be TRBD1 (5 bases). V lost 4 bases and J 4 bases, leaving 19 bases between the germline ends. This CDR3 is built from 16 residues. Per germline, CDR1 SGHAT and CDR2 FQNNGV. The CDR3 DNA is TGTGCCAGCAGCTCTCCAAATAGGGGATGGGCCACTGAAGCTTTCTTT. Its translation: CASSSPNRGWATEAFF.

The rearrangement joins TRBV6-1 to TRBJ2-6; D gene uncertain. The CDR3 contains 13 residues. Germline V gene data show CDR1 as MNHNS and CDR2 as SASEGT. Trimming removed 7 bases from V and 1 base from J, with 5 bases in between. The CDR3 DNA reads as TGTGCCAGCATCCAGTCTGGGGCCAACGTCCTGACTTTC. It codes for CASIQSGANVLTF.

The chain employs TRBV5-1 and TRBJ2-7; D is uncertain. The CDR3 is 15 amino acids. Germline CDR1 and CDR2: SGHRS and YFSETQ. The germline V and J ends were trimmed by 0 bases and 0 bases, with 10 bases remaining between them. CDR3: CASSLDASHSYEQYF. In DNA, the CDR3 is TGCGCCAGCAGCTTGGACGCGAGCCACTCCTACGAGCAGTACTTC.

The V gene is TRBV5-1, the J gene TRBJ1-2, with TRBD1 matching 7 bases. J gave up 2 bases and V 2 bases, and 3 bases lay outside the gene matches. This CDR3 is 14 amino acids long. Per germline, CDR1 SGHRS and CDR2 YFSETQ. The CDR3 DNA is TGCGCCAGCAGCTTCGGACAGGAGAACTATGGCTACACCTTC. It translates to CASSFGQENYGYTF.

V usage is TRBV7-8 and J usage is TRBJ2-1; maybe TRBD2 (6 bases). This CDR3 contains 14 residues. Trimming removed 10 bases from V and 5 bases from J, with 18 bases in between. The germline CDR1 and CDR2 sequences are SGHVS and FQNEAQ. The CDR3 loop is CATSFAGPHNEQFF. CDR3 coding DNA: TGTGCCACCTCCTTCGCGGGGCCGCACAATGAGCAGTTCTTC.

The CDR3 loop is CASARASGSSDTQYF. The CDR3 DNA follows: TGTGCCAGCGCTAGGGCCAGCGGGAGTTCAGATACGCAGTATTTT. This rearrangement joins TRBV7-9 to TRBJ2-3; 8 nucleotides match TRBD2. The length of the CDR3 is 15 residues. V shed 8 bases, J shed 4 bases, and the junction held 11 bases outside the gene matches. Germline CDR1 reads SEHNR; CDR2 reads FQNEAQ (reference sequence).

This chain connects TRBV6-1 to TRBJ2-7; the D gene is possibly TRBD1 (6 bases). Trimming removed 4 bases from V and 5 bases from J, with 6 bases in between. CDR1 MNHNS and CDR2 SASEGT come from the germline V gene. The CDR3 extends over 11 amino acids. Here the CDR3 DNA reads TGTGCCAGCAGTGGGGGGCACGAGCAGTACTTC. Translated, it gives CASSGGHEQYF.

The CDR3 spells CASSPREQDGTDTQYF. CDR3 sequence (DNA): TGTGCCAGCTCACCACGTGAACAGGACGGCACAGATACGCAGTATTTT. The chain joins TRBV18 to TRBJ2-3, with D possibly TRBD1 on 5 matching bases. Germline CDR1 is KGHSH and CDR2 is LQKENI. With 1 base removed from V and 1 base from J, the gap between germline ends came to 12 bases. The CDR3 extends over 16 amino acids.

The chain recombines TRBV6-1 with TRBJ1-1; 8 bases are shared with TRBD1. The CDR3 totals 13 residues. Germline V CDR1 and CDR2: MNHNS, SASEGT. V lost 7 bases, J lost 4 bases, and 5 bases stayed unmatched. The CDR3 DNA reads as TGTGCCAGCAAAGGGACAGGAGTCACTGAAGCTTTCTTT. It yields the protein CASKGTGVTEAFF.

This clone came up a few times. CDR3 in amino acids: CASSEVRSGRGTSTDTQYF. The CDR3 bases are TGTGCCAGCAGTGAAGTGAGAAGCGGGAGGGGAACTAGCACAGATACGCAGTATTTT. The chain is built from TRBV6-1 and TRBJ2-3; 10 bases match TRBD2. Trimming at V came to 1 base and at J to 0 bases, leaving 10 bases not matched to a gene. In germline, CDR1 is MNHNS, CDR2 SASEGT. The CDR3 loop spans 19 amino acids.

CDR3 residues: CASSLDLAGQYF. DNA of the CDR3: TGTGCCAGCAGCTTAGACTTGGCGGGCCAGTACTTC. The chain links TRBV7-9 to TRBJ2-5, with D possibly matching TRBD2 (5 bases). CDR3 length equals 12 residues. Per germline, CDR1 SEHNR and CDR2 FQNEAQ (reference sequence). V dropped 1 base and J dropped 10 bases, with 10 bases sitting between them.

This chain joins TRBV30 and TRBJ2-7, with a possible D match to TRBD1 (5 bases). This CDR3 is built from 13 residues. Germline CDR1 and CDR2: GTSNPN and SVGIG (reference sequence). Between the trimmed V and J ends, which lost 0 bases and 7 bases, there was a span of 13 bases. The CDR3 DNA reads TGTGCCTGGAGTGTATGGTTGGGGCAGGAGCAGTACTTC. Its translation is CAWSVWLGQEQYF. Complete variable domain (other parts from reference TRBV30 and TRBJ2-7): SQTIHQWPATLVQPVGSPLSLECTVEGTSNPNLYWYRQAAGRGLQLLFYSVGIGQISSEVPQNLSASRPQDRQFILSSKKLLLSDSGFYLCAWSVWLGQEQYFGPGTRLTVT.

V and J are TRBV2 and TRBJ2-1; 14 positions agree with TRBD2. The germline V gene has CDR1 SNHLY and CDR2 FYNNEI. V was clipped by 7 bases and J by 7 bases; unmatched bases: 6. This CDR3 has 15 amino acids. The CDR3 bases are TGTGCCAGCACAAGGGGGACTAGCGGGAGTAATGAGCAGTTCTTC. Amino acid sequence: CASTRGTSGSNEQFF. The whole variable domain, remainder taken from reference TRBV2 and TRBJ2-1, is EPEVTQTPSHQVTQMGQEVILRCVPISNHLYFYWYRQILGQKVEFLVSFYNNEISEKSEIFDDQFSVERPDGSNFTLKIRSTKLEDSAMYFCASTRGTSGSNEQFFGPGTRLTVL.

This clone appeared a few times. The chain links TRBV6-5 to TRBJ1-2, with D perhaps TRBD1 (5 bases). The germline CDR1 and CDR2 sequences are MNHEY and SVGAGI. Trimming pared 6 bases from V and 2 bases from J, leaving 10 bases between. The CDR3 is 13 amino acids. The CDR3 DNA follows: TGTGCCAGCAGGATGACAGCGAACTATGGCTACACCTTC. Translated, it gives CASRMTANYGYTF.